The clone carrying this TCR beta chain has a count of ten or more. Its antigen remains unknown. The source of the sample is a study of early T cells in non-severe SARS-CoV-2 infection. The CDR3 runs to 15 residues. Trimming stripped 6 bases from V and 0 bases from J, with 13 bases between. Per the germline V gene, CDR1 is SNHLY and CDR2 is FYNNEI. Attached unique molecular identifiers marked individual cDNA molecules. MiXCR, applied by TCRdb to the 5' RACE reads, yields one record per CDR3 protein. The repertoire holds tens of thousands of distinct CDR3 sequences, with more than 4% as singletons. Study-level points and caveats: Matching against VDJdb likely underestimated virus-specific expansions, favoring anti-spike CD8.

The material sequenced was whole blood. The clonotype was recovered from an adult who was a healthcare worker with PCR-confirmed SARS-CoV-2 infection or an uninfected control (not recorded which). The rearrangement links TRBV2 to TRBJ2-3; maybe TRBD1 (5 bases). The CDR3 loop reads CASSQGDPSTDTQYF. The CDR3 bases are TGTGCCAGCAGCCAAGGGGATCCTAGCACAGATACGCAGTATTTT.